This TCR beta chain was sequenced during a study of cytomegalovirus exposure and HLA in healthy donors. Use of 60 Vbeta and 13 Jbeta primers characterized the PCR. Libraries were prepared by immunoSEQ multiplex PCR; TCRdb keeps only in-frame clonotypes and omits some of them. The sample includes under 300,000 clones, 70% to 90% of them seen just once. The CDR3 sequence is 14 residues long. CDR1 and CDR2 from the germline V gene are SNHLY and FYNNEI. Trimming removed 1 base from V and 5 bases from J; junction bases left unmatched: 1. The gene calls are TRBV2 and TRBJ2-7; 11 bases map to TRBD2. The sequenced sample was PBMCs. The TCR comes from a woman aged 60-70 years in good health and CMV-seropositive. CDR3: CASSEGTSGHEQYF. CDR3 nucleotide sequence: TGTGCCAGCAGTGAAGGGACTAGCGGGCACGAGCAGTACTTC.